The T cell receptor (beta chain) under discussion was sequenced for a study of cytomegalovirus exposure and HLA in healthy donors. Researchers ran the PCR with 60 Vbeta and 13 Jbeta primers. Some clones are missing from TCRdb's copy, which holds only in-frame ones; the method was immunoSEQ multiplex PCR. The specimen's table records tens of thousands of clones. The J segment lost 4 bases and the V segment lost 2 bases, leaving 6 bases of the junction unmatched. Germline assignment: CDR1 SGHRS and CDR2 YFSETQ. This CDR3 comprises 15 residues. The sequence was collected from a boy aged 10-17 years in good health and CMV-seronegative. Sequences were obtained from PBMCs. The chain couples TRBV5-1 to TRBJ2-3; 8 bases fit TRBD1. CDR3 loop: CASSFGQGGSDTQYF. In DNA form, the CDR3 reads TGCGCCAGCAGCTTTGGACAGGGCGGCTCAGATACGCAGTATTTT. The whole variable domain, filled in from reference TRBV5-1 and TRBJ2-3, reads KAGVTQTPRYLIKTRGQQVTLSCSPISGHRSVSWYQQTPGQGLQFLFEYFSETQRNKGNFPGRFSGRQFSNSRSEMNVSTLELGDSALYLCASSFGQGGSDTQYFGPGTRLTVL.